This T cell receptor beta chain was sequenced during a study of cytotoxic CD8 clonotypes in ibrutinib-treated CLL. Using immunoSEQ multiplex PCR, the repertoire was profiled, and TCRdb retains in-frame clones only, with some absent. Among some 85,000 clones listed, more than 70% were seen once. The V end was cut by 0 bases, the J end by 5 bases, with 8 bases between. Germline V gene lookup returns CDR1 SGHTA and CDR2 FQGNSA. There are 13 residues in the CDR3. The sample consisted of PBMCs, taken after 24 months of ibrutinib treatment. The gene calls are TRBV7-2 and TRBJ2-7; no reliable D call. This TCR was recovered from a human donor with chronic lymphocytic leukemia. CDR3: CASSLALTNEQYF. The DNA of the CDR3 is TGTGCCAGCAGCTTAGCTCTAACTAACGAGCAGTACTTC.